This T cell receptor beta chain derives from a study of T cell repertoires in cytomegalovirus infection. Study results and limitations: It was HLA-C-restricted CMV-specific TCR beta clonotypes that dominated the response ex vivo.

This CDR3 region has 13 residues. The germline V gene encodes CDR1 MNHEY and CDR2 SMNVEV (reference sequence). The V and J ends lost 5 bases and 5 bases respectively, with 7 bases between them. TCRdb analysed the reads with MiXCR anew, one entry per CDR3 protein. The table includes hundreds of thousands of distinct CDR3 sequences, less than 35% detected once. For this clonotype: Antigen unknown.

The sample in question was cultured CD8+ T cells from PBMCs, obtained from culture after CMV antigen stimulation. The receptor comes from a human donor in good health (CMV status not recorded). Some clones in this sample may be carry-over from other donors' samples. The chain links TRBV27 to TRBJ1-6, with D hard to call. CDR3 sequence: CASSNPNNSPLHF. CDR3 in DNA: TGTGCCAGCAGTAATCCTAATAATTCACCCCTCCACTTT.